This T cell receptor (beta chain) was observed in a study of T cells in Graves' hyperthyroidism and ophthalmopathy. Over 18 months, lack of ophthalmopathy progression marked Graves' hyperthyroidism as stable. TCR beta CDR3 region amplification was performed from RNA transcripts. The HTBI primer set was used in a first-round RT-PCR of the TCR CDR3. Via MiXCR, TCRdb re-called the multiplex PCR reads, giving one row per CDR3 protein. The table records about 290,000 distinct CDR3 sequences, over 15% of them present only once. Germline V lookup: CDR1 LGHDT, CDR2 YNNKEL (reference sequence). V was shortened by 6 bases and J by 9 bases, with 18 bases between the two germline ends. The CDR3 consists of 14 residues. In this sample, this clonotype turned up a few times. Its cognate antigen is unknown. Study-level points and caveats: Most thyroid-expanded clonotypes above 0.001 were also found in blood. The model foresaw ophthalmopathy a median around 6.4 months prior to onset.

The chain couples TRBV3-1 to TRBJ1-5, with D maybe TRBD1 (5 bases). The sample comprised blood. This clonotype was sampled from a man aged 25 to 40 with Graves' hyperthyroidism. The CDR3 protein is CASSPRGEGRPQHF. In DNA, the CDR3 is TGTGCCAGCAGTCCCCGCGGAGAGGGGAGGCCCCAGCATTTT.